This note documents a single TCR beta chain sequence. What it binds is not known. Methods described previously, with TCR primers listed, were used for bulk TCR libraries. One entry per CDR3 protein, called by TCRdb with MiXCR from the PCR reads. The profile shows 70,000 to 95,000 distinct CDR3 sequences, around 19% of them singletons. A CD8+CD4-CCR7+CD45RA+ gate was used to sort naive CD8 T cells. The data belong to a study of molecular identifiers for immune sequencing clone quantification. Study results and caveats: Barcode sharing among identical TCR molecules could make large clones appear smaller.

The V gene's germline CDR1 is LNHDA and CDR2 SQIVND (reference sequence). This CDR3 contains 17 residues. Trimming took off 3 bases at V and 0 bases at J, with 14 bases between the two ends. The sample taken for sequencing was naive CD8+ T cells from blood, with Jurkat cell RNA spiked in. Subset here: FACS-sorted CD8+CD4-CCR7+CD45RA+ naive T cells. The origin of this receptor is a human donor in good health. Some libraries in this study had Jurkat cell RNA spiked in. The rearrangement uses TRBV19 and TRBJ2-2, with TRBD1 as a possible D gene (5 bases). This CDR3 is CASSIYVGRANTGELFF. CDR3 DNA: TGTGCCAGTAGTATCTATGTCGGCAGGGCGAACACCGGGGAGCTGTTTTTT. Drawing the rest from reference TRBV19 and TRBJ2-2, the complete variable domain is DGGITQSPKYLFRKEGQNVTLSCEQNLNHDAMYWYRQDPGQGLRLIYYSQIVNDFQKGDIAEGYSVSREKKESFPLTVTSAQKNPTAFYLCASSIYVGRANTGELFFGEGSRLTVL.